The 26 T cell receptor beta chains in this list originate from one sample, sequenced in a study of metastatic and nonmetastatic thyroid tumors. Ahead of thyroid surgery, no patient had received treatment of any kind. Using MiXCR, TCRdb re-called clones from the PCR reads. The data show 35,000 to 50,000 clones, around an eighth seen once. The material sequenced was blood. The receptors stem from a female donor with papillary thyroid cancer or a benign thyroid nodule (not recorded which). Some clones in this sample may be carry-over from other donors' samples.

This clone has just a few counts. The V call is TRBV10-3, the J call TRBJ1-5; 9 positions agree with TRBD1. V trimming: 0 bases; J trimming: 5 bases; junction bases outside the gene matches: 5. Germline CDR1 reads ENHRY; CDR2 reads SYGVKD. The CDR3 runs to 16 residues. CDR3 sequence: CAISESRQGEDQPQHF. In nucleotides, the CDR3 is TGTGCCATCAGTGAGTCGAGACAGGGGGAAGATCAGCCCCAGCATTTT.

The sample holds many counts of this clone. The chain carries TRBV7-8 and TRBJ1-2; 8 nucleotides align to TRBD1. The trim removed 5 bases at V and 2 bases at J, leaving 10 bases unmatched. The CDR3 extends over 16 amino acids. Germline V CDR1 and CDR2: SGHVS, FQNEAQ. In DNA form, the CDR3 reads TGTGCCAGCAGCCCAGGGGGCAGGGGCGAGAACTATGGCTACACCTTC. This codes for CASSPGGRGENYGYTF.

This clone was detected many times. CDR3 nucleotide sequence: TGTGCCAGCTCGGAGGGAAACTATGGCTACACCTTC. It encodes CASSEGNYGYTF. The chain recombines TRBV28 with TRBJ1-2; no clear D gene. The CDR3 sequence is 12 residues long. V lost 8 bases and J lost 2, with 9 bases in between. CDR1 is MDHEN and CDR2 is SYDVKM in the germline V gene.

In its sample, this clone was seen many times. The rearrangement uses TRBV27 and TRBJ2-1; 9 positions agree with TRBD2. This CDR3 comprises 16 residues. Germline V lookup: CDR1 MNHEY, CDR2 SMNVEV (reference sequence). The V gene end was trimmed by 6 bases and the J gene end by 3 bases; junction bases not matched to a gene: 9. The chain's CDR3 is CASRLLAGDNYNEQFF. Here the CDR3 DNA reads TGTGCCAGCAGACTATTAGCGGGAGATAACTACAATGAGCAGTTCTTC.

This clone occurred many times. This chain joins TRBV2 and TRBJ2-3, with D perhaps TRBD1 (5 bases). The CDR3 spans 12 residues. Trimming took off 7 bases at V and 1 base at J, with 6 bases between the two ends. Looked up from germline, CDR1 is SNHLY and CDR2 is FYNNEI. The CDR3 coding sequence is TGTGCCAGCATACAGGGCACAGATACGCAGTATTTT. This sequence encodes CASIQGTDTQYF.

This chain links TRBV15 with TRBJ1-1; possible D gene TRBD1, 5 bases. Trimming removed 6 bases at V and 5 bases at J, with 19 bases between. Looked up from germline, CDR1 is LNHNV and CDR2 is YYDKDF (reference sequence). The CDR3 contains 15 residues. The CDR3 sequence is CATRPWGWGGTEAFF. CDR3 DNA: TGTGCCACCAGACCCTGGGGGTGGGGAGGGACTGAAGCTTTCTTT.

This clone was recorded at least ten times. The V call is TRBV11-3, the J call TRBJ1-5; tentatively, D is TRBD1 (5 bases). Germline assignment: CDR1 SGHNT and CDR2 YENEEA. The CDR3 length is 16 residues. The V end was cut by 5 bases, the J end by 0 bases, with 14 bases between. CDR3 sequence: CASSPTPGHSNQPQHF. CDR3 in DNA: TGTGCCAGCAGCCCCACCCCAGGGCATAGCAATCAGCCCCAGCATTTT.

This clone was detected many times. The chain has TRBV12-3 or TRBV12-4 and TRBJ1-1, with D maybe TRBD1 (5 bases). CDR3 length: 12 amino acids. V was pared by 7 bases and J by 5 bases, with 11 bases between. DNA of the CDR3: TGTGCCAGCACGGGGGGAGGGACTGAAGCTTTCTTT. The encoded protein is CASTGGGTEAFF.

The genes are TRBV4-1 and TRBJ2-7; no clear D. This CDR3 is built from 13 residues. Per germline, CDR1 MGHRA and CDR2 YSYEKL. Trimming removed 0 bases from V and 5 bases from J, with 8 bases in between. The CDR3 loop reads CASSQEWGNEQYF. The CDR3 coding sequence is TGCGCCAGCAGCCAAGAATGGGGAAACGAGCAGTACTTC.

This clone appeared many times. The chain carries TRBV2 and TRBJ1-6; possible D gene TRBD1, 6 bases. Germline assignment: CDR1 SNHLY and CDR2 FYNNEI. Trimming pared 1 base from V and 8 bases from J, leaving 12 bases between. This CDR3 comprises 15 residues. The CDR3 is CASSEVRGVDSPLHF. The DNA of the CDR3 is TGTGCCAGCAGTGAAGTAAGGGGGGTAGATTCACCCCTCCACTTT.

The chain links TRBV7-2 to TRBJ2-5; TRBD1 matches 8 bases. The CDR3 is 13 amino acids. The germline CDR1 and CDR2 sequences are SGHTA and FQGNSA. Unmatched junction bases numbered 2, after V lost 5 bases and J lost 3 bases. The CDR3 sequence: CASSQTGEETQYF. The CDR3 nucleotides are TGTGCCAGCAGCCAGACAGGGGAAGAGACCCAGTACTTC.

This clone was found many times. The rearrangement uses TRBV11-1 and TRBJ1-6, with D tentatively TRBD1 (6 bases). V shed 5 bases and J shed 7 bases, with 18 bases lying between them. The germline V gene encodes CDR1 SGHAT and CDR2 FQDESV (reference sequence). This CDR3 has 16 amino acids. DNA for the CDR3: TGTGCCAGCAGCGACCCGCCTGGACAGAAGAATTCACCCCTCCACTTT. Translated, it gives CASSDPPGQKNSPLHF.

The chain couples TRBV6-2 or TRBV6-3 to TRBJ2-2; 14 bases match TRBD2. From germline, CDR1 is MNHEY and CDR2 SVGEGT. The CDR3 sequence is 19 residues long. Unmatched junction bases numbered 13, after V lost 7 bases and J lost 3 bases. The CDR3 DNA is TGTGCCAGCAACCCATTATTCGGACTAGCGGGAGGCGACACCGGGGAGCTGTTTTTT. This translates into CASNPLFGLAGGDTGELFF.

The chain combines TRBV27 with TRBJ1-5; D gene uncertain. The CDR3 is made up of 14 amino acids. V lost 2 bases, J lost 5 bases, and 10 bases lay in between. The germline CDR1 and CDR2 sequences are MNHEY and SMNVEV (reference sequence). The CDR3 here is CASSLTTMYQPQHF. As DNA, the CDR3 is TGTGCCAGCAGTTTAACCACTATGTATCAGCCCCAGCATTTT.

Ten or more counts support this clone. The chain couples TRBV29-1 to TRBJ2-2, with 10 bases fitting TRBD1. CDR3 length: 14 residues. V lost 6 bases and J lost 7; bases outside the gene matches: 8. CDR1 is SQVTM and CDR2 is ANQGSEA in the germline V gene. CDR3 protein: CSVARQGAGGELFF. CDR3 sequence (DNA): TGCAGCGTGGCAAGACAGGGGGCCGGCGGGGAGCTGTTTTTT.

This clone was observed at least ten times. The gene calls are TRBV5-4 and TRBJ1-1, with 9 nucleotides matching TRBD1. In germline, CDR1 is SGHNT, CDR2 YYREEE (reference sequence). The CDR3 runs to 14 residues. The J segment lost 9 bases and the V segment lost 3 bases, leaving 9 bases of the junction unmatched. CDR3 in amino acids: CASSSSNRGLQAFF. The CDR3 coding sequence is TGTGCCAGCAGCTCCAGTAACAGGGGGCTCCAAGCTTTCTTT.

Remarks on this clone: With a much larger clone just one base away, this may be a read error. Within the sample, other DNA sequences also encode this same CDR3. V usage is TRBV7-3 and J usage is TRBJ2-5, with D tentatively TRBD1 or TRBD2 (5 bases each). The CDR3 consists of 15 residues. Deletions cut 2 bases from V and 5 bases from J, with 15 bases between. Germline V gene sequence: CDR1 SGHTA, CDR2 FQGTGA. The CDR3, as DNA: TGTGCCAGCAGCTTAGGAGGTCGCAAGGGGGAGACCCAGTACTTC. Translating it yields CASSLGGRKGETQYF.

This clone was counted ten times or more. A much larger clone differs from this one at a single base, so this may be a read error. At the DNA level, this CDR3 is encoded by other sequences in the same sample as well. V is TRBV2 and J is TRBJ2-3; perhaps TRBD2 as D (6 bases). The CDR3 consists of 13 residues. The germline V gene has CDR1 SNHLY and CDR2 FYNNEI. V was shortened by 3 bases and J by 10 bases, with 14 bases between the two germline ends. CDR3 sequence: CASSEAAGLAQYF. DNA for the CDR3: TGTGCCAGCAGTGAGGCCGCGGGGTTGGCGCAGTATTTT.

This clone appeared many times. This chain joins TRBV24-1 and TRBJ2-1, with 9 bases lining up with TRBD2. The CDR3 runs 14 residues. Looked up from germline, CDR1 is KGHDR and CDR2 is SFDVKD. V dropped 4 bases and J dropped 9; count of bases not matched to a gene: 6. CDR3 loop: CATSETAGGSEQFF. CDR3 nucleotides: TGTGCCACCAGTGAAACAGCGGGGGGCAGTGAGCAGTTCTTC.

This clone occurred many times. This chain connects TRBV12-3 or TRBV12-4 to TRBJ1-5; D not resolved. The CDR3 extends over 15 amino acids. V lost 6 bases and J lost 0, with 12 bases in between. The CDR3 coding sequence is TGTGCCAGCAGAACAGACGGCCCTAGCAATCAGCCCCAGCATTTT. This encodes CASRTDGPSNQPQHF.

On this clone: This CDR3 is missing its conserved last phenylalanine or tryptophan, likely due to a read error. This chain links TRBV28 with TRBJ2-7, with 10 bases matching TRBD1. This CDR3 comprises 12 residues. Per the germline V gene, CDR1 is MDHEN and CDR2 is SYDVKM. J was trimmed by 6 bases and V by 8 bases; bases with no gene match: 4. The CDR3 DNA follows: TGTGCCAGCCTGAGGGACAGGGGCGAGCAGTACTTG. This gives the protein CASLRDRGEQYL.

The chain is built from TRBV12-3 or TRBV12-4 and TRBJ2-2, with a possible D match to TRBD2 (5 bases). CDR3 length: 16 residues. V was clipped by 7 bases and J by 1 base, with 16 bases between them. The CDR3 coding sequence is TGTGCCAGCAATCCTCGGGCGGGTTGGAACACCGGGGAGCTGTTTTTT. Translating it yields CASNPRAGWNTGELFF.

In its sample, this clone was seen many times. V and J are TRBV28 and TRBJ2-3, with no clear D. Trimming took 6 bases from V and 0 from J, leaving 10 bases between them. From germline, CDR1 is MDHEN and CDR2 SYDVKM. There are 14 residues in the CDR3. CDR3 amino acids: CASSRASSTDTQYF. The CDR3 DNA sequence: TGTGCCAGCAGCCGGGCTTCTAGCACAGATACGCAGTATTTT.

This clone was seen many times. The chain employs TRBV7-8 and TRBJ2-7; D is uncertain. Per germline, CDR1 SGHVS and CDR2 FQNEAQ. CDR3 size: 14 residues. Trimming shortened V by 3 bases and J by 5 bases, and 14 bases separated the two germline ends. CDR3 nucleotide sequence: TGTGCCAGCAGCTTCCGGACGGCCCCCAACGAGCAGTACTTC. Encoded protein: CASSFRTAPNEQYF.

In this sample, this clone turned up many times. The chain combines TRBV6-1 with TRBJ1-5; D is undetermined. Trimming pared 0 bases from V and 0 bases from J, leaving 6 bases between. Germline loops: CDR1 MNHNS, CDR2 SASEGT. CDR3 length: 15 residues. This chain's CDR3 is CASSEAGYSNQPQHF. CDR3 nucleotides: TGTGCCAGCAGTGAAGCGGGATATAGCAATCAGCCCCAGCATTTT.

The DNA of the CDR3 is TGTGCCAGCACTCCCCCGACTGGCGGCTCCTACGAGCAGTACTTC. Residues: CASTPPTGGSYEQYF. V gene TRBV7-9 combines with J gene TRBJ2-7; D remains unclear. The CDR3 has 15 residues. V gave up 7 bases and J gave up 0 bases, with 16 bases separating them. Germline CDR1 and CDR2: SEHNR and FQNEAQ (reference sequence).